The sequence of this T cell receptor (beta chain) was determined in a study of blood T cell repertoires in COVID-19. Turning to the study itself: T cells, B-cell-depleted T cells, or PBMCs supplied cDNA or gDNA.

Authors' data handling: Using reference gene primer amplification, nucleated cell counts were estimated. This table comes from immunoSEQ multiplex PCR, and its TCRdb copy is limited to in-frame clones, with some not included. That table furnishes V, J and clone size, whereas the DNA furnished D and trimming. This table holds hundreds of thousands of clones, 85% to 90% found once. Participants reported their clinical history, and cohort assignment relied on those reports. Within 2 weeks of study entry, exposed participants had contacted a PCR-confirmed or clinician-diagnosed COVID-19 case. Only a few counts were recorded for this clone. The sequenced sample consisted of PBMCs or T cells enriched from blood (not recorded which). The source is a man aged 45 to 65 who had been exposed to COVID-19.

CDR3 DNA: TGTGCCAGCAGAGCCCACGGGATCTATGGCTACACCTTC. Protein sequence: CASRAHGIYGYTF. V gene TRBV2 combines with J gene TRBJ1-2; the D is unclear. The CDR3 is made up of 13 amino acids. Looked up from germline, CDR1 is SNHLY and CDR2 is FYNNEI. V was shortened by 6 bases and J by 4 bases, with 12 bases between the two germline ends.